These 29 T cell receptor beta chains were sequenced from one sample in a study of blood T cells in healthy people across ages. Together with a sample-barcoded 5' primer, a J-beta primer mix was included in a second PCR lasting about 6 to 11 cycles. TCRdb ran MiXCR on the 5' RACE reads and lists one entry per CDR3 protein. The sample includes 800,000 to 950,000 distinct CDR3 sequences, under 50% of them seen just once. Sequencing input: blood. The origin of the receptors is a man aged 30 to 39 in good health.

A remark on this clonotype: A read error may explain this, as a much larger clone is one base away. V usage is TRBV29-1 and J usage is TRBJ1-3, with D perhaps TRBD1 (5 bases). Germline CDR1 is SQVTM and CDR2 is ANQGSEA. This CDR3 comprises 13 residues. The CDR3 is CSVVRGSGNTTYF. CDR3 in DNA: TGCAGCGTTGTTAGGGGCTCCGGAAACACCACATATTTT.

This clonotype was detected a few times. The chain has TRBV29-1 and TRBJ1-1; TRBD1 agrees at 7 bases. V was clipped by 6 bases and J by 11 bases; unmatched bases: 12. This CDR3 spans 12 amino acids. Germline lookup yields CDR1 SQVTM and CDR2 ANQGSEA. The CDR3 sequence is CSVEVTGARAFF. CDR3 sequence (DNA): TGCAGCGTGGAGGTAACAGGGGCGAGGGCTTTCTTT.

Note on this clonotype: Being one base from a much bigger clone, this may be a read error. V gene TRBV7-9 combines with J gene TRBJ2-7; 9 bases match TRBD1. The ends lost 5 bases at V and 2 bases at J; junction bases unmatched: 4. CDR1 SEHNR and CDR2 FQNEAQ come from the germline V gene (reference sequence). The CDR3 runs 14 residues. The CDR3 region is CASSTRDRAYEQYF. The CDR3 coding sequence is TGTGCCAGCAGCACCCGGGACAGGGCCTACGAGCAGTACTTC.

The V and J genes are TRBV2 and TRBJ2-5, with 7 bases aligning to TRBD1. Per the germline V gene, CDR1 is SNHLY and CDR2 is FYNNEI. V was clipped by 6 bases and J by 7 bases; unmatched bases: 5. The CDR3 loop spans 12 amino acids. As DNA, the CDR3 is TGTGCCAGCAGCGACAGGGCTGGGACCCAGTACTTC. This gives the protein CASSDRAGTQYF.

The gene calls are TRBV4-2 and TRBJ2-3; 10 bases agree with TRBD2. There are 19 residues in the CDR3. Germline CDR1 LGHNA, CDR2 YNFKEQ. The J segment lost 2 bases and the V segment lost 0 bases, leaving 11 bases of the junction unmatched. DNA of the CDR3: TGTGCCAGCAGCCAAGAACTGGGGCCGCTAGCGGGGGACACAGATACGCAGTATTTT. It translates to CASSQELGPLAGDTDTQYF.

This chain uses TRBV10-3 with TRBJ2-5; tentatively, D is TRBD2 (5 bases). Trimming pared 4 bases from V and 7 bases from J, leaving 7 bases between. Looked up from germline, CDR1 is ENHRY and CDR2 is SYGVKD. The CDR3 length is 11 residues. The CDR3 bases are TGTGCCATCAGTGCCCGGGGGACCCAGTACTTC. Translating gives CAISARGTQYF.

This clonotype was picked up a small number of times. The J gene is TRBJ2-1, the V gene TRBV5-1; possibly TRBD1 for D (6 bases). Trimming stripped 2 bases from V and 7 bases from J, with 13 bases between. CDR3 length: 14 amino acids. From germline, CDR1 is SGHRS and CDR2 YFSETQ. The DNA for the CDR3 is TGCGCCAGCAGCTTACAGGGAAACTCGAATGAGCAGTTCTTC. Translation: CASSLQGNSNEQFF.

In regard to this clonotype: Germline is not matched at one junction end, which may reflect a read error. The CDR3 coding sequence is TGTGCTAGCAGCCCAACTAGCGGGGGTTTCCAAGAGACCCAGTTCTTC. Translating gives CASSPTSGGFQETQFF. The chain uses TRBV7-2 and TRBJ2-1; TRBD2 matches 11 bases. Germline assignment: CDR1 SGHTA and CDR2 FQGNSA. The CDR3 extends over 16 amino acids.

This chain uses TRBV20-1 with TRBJ2-5, with 9 bases matching TRBD2. CDR1 is DFQATT and CDR2 is SNEGSKA in the germline V gene (reference sequence). This CDR3 has 14 residues. With V trimmed by 1 base and J by 7 bases, 7 bases remained unmatched. Written as DNA, the CDR3 is TGCAGTGCTAGAGTTGCGGGGGGGATAGGGACCCAGTACTTC. It translates to CSARVAGGIGTQYF.

In its sample, this clonotype was seen once. The rearrangement links TRBV3-1 to TRBJ2-6; no firm D call. CDR1 is LGHDT and CDR2 is YNNKEL in the germline V gene (reference sequence). V was clipped by 1 base and J by 4 bases, with 5 bases between them. CDR3 length: 14 residues. CDR3 sequence: CASSQVYGANVLTF. DNA for the CDR3: TGTGCCAGCAGCCAAGTGTACGGGGCCAACGTCCTGACTTTC.

This clonotype came up a few times. The chain carries TRBV20-1 and TRBJ2-1; 8 nucleotides align to TRBD1. V trimming: 4 bases; J trimming: 6 bases; junction bases outside the gene matches: 8. From germline, CDR1 is DFQATT and CDR2 SNEGSKA (reference sequence). The CDR3 consists of 14 residues. Here the CDR3 reads CSAMDRVGRNEQFF. The CDR3 DNA is TGCAGTGCTATGGACAGGGTCGGGCGCAATGAGCAGTTCTTC.

The J gene is TRBJ2-6, the V gene TRBV12-3 or TRBV12-4; no clear D. This CDR3 has 16 amino acids. The V end was cut by 5 bases, the J end by 0 bases, with 11 bases between. As DNA, the CDR3 is TGTGCCAGCAGTGTACTAACAGCCTCTGGGGCCAACGTCCTGACTTTC. This gives the protein CASSVLTASGANVLTF.

This clonotype was counted only a few times. This may arise from a read error, as a much more abundant clone is one base away. CDR3 nucleotide sequence: TGTGCCAGCAGCGAAATACCTTCACTAGCGGGGTTGTACAATGAGCAGTACTTC. Its translation: CASSEIPSLAGLYNEQYF. The rearrangement joins TRBV6-2 or TRBV6-3 to TRBJ2-1, with 10 bases matching TRBD2. The DNA matches TRBJ2-7 better at its end, which makes the J call doubtful. The CDR3 spans 18 residues. The germline gives CDR1 MNHEY, CDR2 SVGEGT.

As concerns this clonotype: In this CDR3 the conserved last residue, phenylalanine or tryptophan, is missing, so a read error is likely. The V and J genes are TRBV5-1 and TRBJ2-3; a possible D gene is TRBD2 (7 bases). Germline V gene sequence: CDR1 SGHRS, CDR2 YFSETQ. The V end was cut by 6 bases, the J end by 0 bases, with 11 bases between. This CDR3 spans 14 amino acids. The CDR3 region is CASTSGGSTDTQYL. CDR3 sequence (DNA): TGCGCCAGCACTTCGGGGGGCAGCACAGATACGCAGTATTTG.

This clonotype appeared a few times. The rearrangement joins TRBV7-3 to TRBJ2-1; 8 bases agree with TRBD2. This CDR3 spans 15 amino acids. The germline V gene has CDR1 SGHTA and CDR2 FQGTGA. After removal of 5 bases from V and 2 bases from J, the junction contained 5 bases not matched to a gene. CDR3 sequence reads: CASSRTSSTYNEQFF. The CDR3 DNA reads as TGTGCCAGCAGCCGGACTAGCAGCACCTACAATGAGCAGTTCTTC.

The chain carries TRBV20-1 and TRBJ2-4; the D is unclear. The DNA matches TRBJ2-5 better at its end, which makes the J call doubtful. The CDR3 runs to 16 residues. Germline V gene lookup returns CDR1 DFQATT and CDR2 SNEGSKA (reference sequence). CDR3 residues: CSAIGPTEAYQETQYF. In DNA, the CDR3 is TGCAGTGCTATCGGGCCAACCGAGGCCTACCAAGAGACCCAGTACTTC.

This chain connects TRBV20-1 to TRBJ2-7; perhaps TRBD2 as D (5 bases). V gave up 6 bases and J gave up 6 bases, with 18 bases separating them. This CDR3 is built from 13 residues. From germline, CDR1 is DFQATT and CDR2 SNEGSKA (reference sequence). CDR3 coding DNA: TGCAGTGCCCCGGACGGCACCAGCGGCGAGCAGTACTTC. Residues: CSAPDGTSGEQYF.

This clonotype was counted ten times or more. This chain joins TRBV4-2 and TRBJ2-1, with D possibly being TRBD1 (5 bases). The CDR3 extends over 14 amino acids. Germline CDR1 reads LGHNA; CDR2 reads YNFKEQ. V was trimmed by 4 bases and J by 10 bases, leaving 17 bases between them. The CDR3 is CASSLIFAGSEQFF. The CDR3 DNA follows: TGTGCCAGCAGCCTGATTTTCGCAGGGTCAGAGCAGTTCTTC.

The chain carries TRBV29-1 and TRBJ1-1; 8 bases are a match to TRBD1. This CDR3 is 14 amino acids long. J gave up 4 bases and V 3 bases, and 7 bases lay outside the gene matches. Germline CDR1 is SQVTM and CDR2 is ANQGSEA. In DNA form, the CDR3 reads TGCAGCGTTGAGAGACAGGGGTTGGGCACTGAAGCTTTCTTT. Translation: CSVERQGLGTEAFF.

The chain couples TRBV6-6 to TRBJ1-2, with unresolved D. Trimming stripped 3 bases from V and 5 bases from J, with 7 bases between. The germline V gene encodes CDR1 MNHNY and CDR2 SVGAGI (reference sequence). The CDR3 runs to 12 residues. CDR3 amino acids: CASSYREYGYTF. CDR3 in DNA: TGTGCCAGCAGTTATCGGGAATATGGCTACACCTTC.

The chain recombines TRBV28 with TRBJ2-3; D is uncertain. This CDR3 has 15 amino acids. Germline CDR1 is MDHEN and CDR2 is SYDVKM. V lost 2 bases and J 3 bases, leaving 12 bases between the germline ends. Here the CDR3 DNA reads TGTGCCAGCAGTTTAGAGCCAATTGATACAGATACGCAGTATTTT. Translation: CASSLEPIDTDTQYF. The full variable domain, rest sourced from reference TRBV28 and TRBJ2-3, is DVKVTQSSRYLVKRTGEKVFLECVQDMDHENMFWYRQDPGLGLRLIYFSYDVKMKEKGDIPEGYSVSREKKERFSLILESASTNQTSMYLCASSLEPIDTDTQYFGPGTRLTVL.

This clonotype has more than one count but fewer than ten. The J gene is TRBJ2-3, the V gene TRBV4-2; TRBD2 matches at 11 bases. This CDR3 is 17 amino acids long. Trimming at V came to 0 bases and at J to 6 bases, leaving 8 bases not matched to a gene. The V gene's germline CDR1 is LGHNA and CDR2 YNFKEQ. The CDR3 DNA is TGTGCCAGCAGCCAAGATGTAGCGGGGGGGCCGGGTGATACGCAGTATTTT. This translates into CASSQDVAGGPGDTQYF.

This clonotype has a handful of counts. The chain links TRBV5-8 to TRBJ1-1; possibly TRBD1 for D (6 bases). V was cut by 4 bases and J by 3 bases, with 13 bases left in between. Germline CDR1 is SGHTS and CDR2 is YDEGEE. This CDR3 spans 14 amino acids. In nucleotides, the CDR3 is TGTGCCAGCAGCAGCGGACAGTTTGACACTGAAGCTTTCTTT. It codes for CASSSGQFDTEAFF.

Regarding this clonotype: It may be a read error: a sequence one base away is much more abundant. The rearrangement joins TRBV29-1 to TRBJ2-4; D perhaps matches TRBD1 (6 bases). The closer fit of TRBJ2-7 to the DNA end suggests the J call may be wrong. CDR1 is SQVTM, CDR2 ANQGSEA, per germline. This CDR3 contains 12 residues. The CDR3 DNA is TGCAGCGTTATAGGGGGCTCCTACGAGCAGTACTTC. Residues: CSVIGGSYEQYF.

Note on this clonotype: At one of its ends the junction is not consistent with the germline gene, which may arise from a read error. This chain links TRBV7-9 with TRBJ2-1; the D is unclear. In germline, CDR1 is SEHNR, CDR2 FQNEAQ (reference sequence). CDR3 size: 14 residues. CDR3 nucleotide sequence: TGTACCAGCAGCTCGGTCCCCTCCTACAATGAGCAGTTCTTC. It translates to CTSSSVPSYNEQFF.

This chain uses TRBV3-1 with TRBJ1-2, with TRBD1 as a possible D gene (5 bases). This CDR3 has 14 residues. Germline assignment: CDR1 LGHDT and CDR2 YNNKEL (reference sequence). The germline V and J ends were trimmed by 3 bases and 2 bases, with 10 bases remaining between them. DNA for the CDR3: TGTGCCAGCAGCCAGGGGGGTAACAACTATGGCTACACCTTC. This sequence encodes CASSQGGNNYGYTF.

J is TRBJ2-7 and V is TRBV15; no clear D. The J call may be wrong; the DNA end is better matched by TRBJ2-5. The CDR3 runs to 13 residues. The germline CDR1 and CDR2 sequences are LNHNV and YYDKDF (reference sequence). CDR3 sequence: CATNKGRGETQYF. DNA of the CDR3: TGTGCCACCAATAAAGGTCGTGGGGAGACCCAGTACTTC.

This clonotype was counted at least ten times. The chain joins TRBV20-1 to TRBJ2-3, with 12 bases identical to TRBD2. The germline V gene encodes CDR1 DFQATT and CDR2 SNEGSKA (reference sequence). Trimming took 3 bases from V and 6 from J; bases not matched to a gene: 13. This CDR3 region has 17 residues. The DNA of the CDR3 is TGCAGTGCTAGGTCGCTAGCGGGGGGGGTACAACGGGATACGCAGTATTTT. It codes for CSARSLAGGVQRDTQYF.

The chain is built from TRBV12-3 or TRBV12-4 and TRBJ2-3; 10 positions agree with TRBD1. The CDR3 totals 16 residues. Trimming took 4 bases from V and 3 from J; bases not matched to a gene: 7. The chain's CDR3 is CASSSTGQGTTDTQYF. DNA for the CDR3: TGTGCCAGCAGTTCTACGGGACAGGGGACAACAGATACGCAGTATTTT.